The 25 T cell receptor beta chains below come from one sample, sequenced in a study of T-cell reconstitution after alpha-beta-depleted transplantation in children. A library of TCRbeta sequences, prepared with unique molecular identifiers, was generated. TCRdb itself ran the PCR reads through MiXCR, one entry per CDR3 protein. The data hold roughly 190,000 distinct CDR3 sequences, with about 14% observed a single time. Sequencing was performed on PBMCs from the stem cell graft donor, taken from the stem cell graft. These receptor sequences come from a human donor who donated a stem cell graft to a child with acute lymphoblastic leukemia.

In its sample, this clonotype was seen many times. The rearrangement links TRBV5-1 to TRBJ2-5, with 8 positions matching TRBD1. The V segment lost 5 bases and the J segment 4 bases; nucleotides outside the gene matches: 4. CDR3 length: 13 residues. Germline assignment: CDR1 SGHRS and CDR2 YFSETQ. The DNA of the CDR3 is TGCGCCAGCAGACCTGGACAGGGAGAGACCCAGTACTTC. It is translated as CASRPGQGETQYF. The variable domain in full, completed from reference TRBV5-1 and TRBJ2-5, reads KAGVTQTPRYLIKTRGQQVTLSCSPISGHRSVSWYQQTPGQGLQFLFEYFSETQRNKGNFPGRFSGRQFSNSRSEMNVSTLELGDSALYLCASRPGQGETQYFGPGTRLLVL.

Many counts were recorded for this clonotype. V and J are TRBV10-1 and TRBJ2-1; tentatively, D is TRBD1 or TRBD2 (5 bases each). The CDR3 has 15 amino acids. Germline CDR1 WNHNN, CDR2 SYGVQD (reference sequence). Trimming stripped 0 bases from V and 8 bases from J, with 14 bases between. Written as DNA, the CDR3 is TGCGCCAGCAGTGAGTCCGGGGCGAGACAATATGAGCAGTTCTTC. Translation: CASSESGARQYEQFF.

This clonotype was seen repeatedly, ten times or more. This chain uses TRBV20-1 with TRBJ2-7, with 9 positions matching TRBD2. V lost 0 bases and J lost 9; bases outside the gene matches: 15. CDR3 size: 16 residues. Per the germline V gene, CDR1 is DFQATT and CDR2 is SNEGSKA (reference sequence). In nucleotides, the CDR3 is TGCAGTGCTAGAGATGTATTGCTGGGACTAGCAACGGGGCAGTACTTC. Its protein is CSARDVLLGLATGQYF.

This clonotype came up a few times. The chain is built from TRBV9 and TRBJ2-7; the D gene is possibly TRBD2 (5 bases). The germline CDR1 and CDR2 sequences are SGDLS and YYNGEE. This CDR3 spans 12 amino acids. V lost 2 bases and J 7 bases, leaving 10 bases between the germline ends. Written as DNA, the CDR3 is TGTGCCAGCAGCGTTTACAGCGGAGAGCAGTACTTC. This translates into CASSVYSGEQYF.

The table lists this clonotype with many counts. The V call is TRBV7-2, the J call TRBJ2-7; no clear D gene. This CDR3 has 12 amino acids. V was shortened by 2 bases and J by 5 bases, with 7 bases between the two germline ends. The germline V gene has CDR1 SGHTA and CDR2 FQGNSA. CDR3 nucleotide sequence: TGTGCCAGCAGCTTATCCAGGCACGAGCAGTACTTC. This sequence encodes CASSLSRHEQYF. Full variable domain (missing parts from reference TRBV7-2 and TRBJ2-7): GAGVSQSPSNKVTEKGKDVELRCDPISGHTALYWYRQSLGQGLEFLIYFQGNSAPDKSGLPSDRFSAERTGGSVSTLTIQRTQQEDSAVYLCASSLSRHEQYFGPGTRLTVT.

The chain combines TRBV11-2 with TRBJ2-7, with 8 positions matching TRBD2. V lost 5 bases to trimming and J lost 5 bases; unmatched junction nucleotides: 5. Germline V gene data show CDR1 as SGHAT and CDR2 as FQNNGV. The length of the CDR3 is 13 residues. The CDR3 nucleotides read TGTGCCAGCAGCGCCTTAGCGGGGAACGAGCAGTACTTC. The encoded protein is CASSALAGNEQYF. Variable domain in full (rest from reference TRBV11-2 and TRBJ2-7): EAGVAQSPRYKIIEKRQSVAFWCNPISGHATLYWYQQILGQGPKLLIQFQNNGVVDDSQLPKDRFSAERLKGVDSTLKIQPAKLEDSAVYLCASSALAGNEQYFGPGTRLTVT.

The chain employs TRBV5-4 and TRBJ2-1; 7 bases match TRBD1. CDR3 length: 13 residues. Germline V lookup: CDR1 SGHNT, CDR2 YYREEE (reference sequence). With 4 bases clipped from V and 6 bases from J, the junction kept 4 bases outside the gene matches. The CDR3 nucleotides are TGTGCCAGCAGCCGGGACAGAACCAATGAGCAGTTCTTC. Translation gives CASSRDRTNEQFF.

This clonotype was picked up many times. J is TRBJ2-2 and V is TRBV5-1; 10 bases match TRBD2. Germline CDR1 and CDR2: SGHRS and YFSETQ. This CDR3 has 18 amino acids. The J segment lost 3 bases and the V segment lost 6 bases, leaving 14 bases of the junction unmatched. The CDR3: CASTKEREGLSYTGELFF. In DNA, the CDR3 is TGCGCCAGCACCAAAGAGCGGGAGGGCCTTTCCTACACCGGGGAGCTGTTTTTT.

This chain links TRBV23-1 with TRBJ2-2; D is unresolved. TRBV23-1 is an ORF, with its function uncertain. The CDR3 has 16 residues. Trimming took off 3 bases at V and 0 bases at J, with 11 bases between the two ends. DNA of the CDR3: TGCGCCAGCAGTCAGGACGCAGCCGCGAACACCGGGGAGCTGTTTTTT. Its translation: CASSQDAAANTGELFF.

There are many counts of this clonotype. The V gene is TRBV7-8, the J gene TRBJ2-3, with a weak D call TRBD1 (5 bases). This CDR3 region has 16 residues. Germline V lookup: CDR1 SGHVS, CDR2 FQNEAQ. Trimming cost V 5 bases and J 1 base, with 16 bases left between them. CDR3 in amino acids: CASSPRVGLGTDTQYF. The CDR3 nucleotides read TGTGCCAGCAGCCCCAGGGTCGGGCTAGGCACAGATACGCAGTATTTT. Looking up the rest from reference TRBV7-8 and TRBJ2-3 gives the full variable domain: GAGVSQSPRYKVAKRGQDVALRCDPISGHVSLFWYQQALGQGPEFLTYFQNEAQLDKSGLPSDRFFAERPEGSVSTLKIQRTQQEDSAVYLCASSPRVGLGTDTQYFGPGTRLTVL.

This clonotype has a count of ten or more. The chain uses TRBV5-1 and TRBJ2-7, with 9 positions matching TRBD2. The CDR3 has 15 residues. The V and J ends lost 3 bases and 6 bases, in that order; junction bases with no gene match: 10. Germline V lookup: CDR1 SGHRS, CDR2 YFSETQ. The CDR3 spells CASSSEQREESEQYF. CDR3 bases: TGCGCCAGCAGCTCGGAGCAGCGGGAGGAGAGCGAGCAGTACTTC.

This clonotype was detected ten times or more. This sequence joins TRBV28 and TRBJ2-5; 9 positions match TRBD1. Germline V gene sequence: CDR1 MDHEN, CDR2 SYDVKM. This CDR3 spans 13 amino acids. Trimming removed 5 bases from V and 5 bases from J; junction bases left unmatched: 3. This CDR3 is CASSTGGAETQYF. Here the CDR3 DNA reads TGTGCCAGCAGTACAGGGGGCGCGGAGACCCAGTACTTC.

The genes are TRBV6-1 and TRBJ1-1, with D maybe TRBD1 (5 bases). CDR1 MNHNS and CDR2 SASEGT come from the germline V gene. The CDR3 contains 14 residues. V was pared by 6 bases and J by 4 bases, with 15 bases between. The CDR3 coding sequence is TGTGCCAGCAGCCCCCGAGGAGGGGCCACTGAAGCTTTCTTT. This codes for CASSPRGGATEAFF.

Many counts were recorded for this clonotype. The chain has TRBV10-3 and TRBJ1-1; 8 bases line up with TRBD1. Trimming took 9 bases from V and 4 from J; bases not matched to a gene: 10. The V gene's germline CDR1 is ENHRY and CDR2 SYGVKD. The CDR3 has 14 amino acids. CDR3 DNA sequence: TGTGCCATTGGCCACCCCGGACAGGGCACTGAAGCTTTCTTT. Translation gives CAIGHPGQGTEAFF.

The V and J genes are TRBV30 and TRBJ1-2; no clear D gene. The CDR3 extends over 15 amino acids. CDR1 and CDR2 from the germline V gene are GTSNPN and SVGIG (reference sequence). Trimming removed 5 bases from V and 0 bases from J, with 16 bases in between. The CDR3 DNA reads TGTGCCTGGTTGTCCCCAGGATCAGCTAACTATGGCTACACCTTC. This translates into CAWLSPGSANYGYTF.

This clonotype was seen a few times. J is TRBJ2-6 and V is TRBV5-1; D may be TRBD2 (5 bases). This CDR3 is 15 amino acids long. Germline V gene data show CDR1 as SGHRS and CDR2 as YFSETQ. The ends were cut back, 4 bases at V and 4 bases at J, with 12 bases in the middle. CDR3 sequence: CASSAAAAGANVLTF. CDR3 nucleotide sequence: TGCGCCAGCAGCGCCGCAGCGGCAGGGGCCAACGTCCTGACTTTC.

This clonotype was observed many times. The chain couples TRBV5-5 to TRBJ1-1; 10 bases line up with TRBD1. CDR3 size: 14 residues. Per the germline V gene, CDR1 is SGHKS and CDR2 is YYEKEE (reference sequence). With V trimmed by 4 bases and J by 6 bases, 6 bases remained unmatched. The CDR3 nucleotides are TGTGCCAGCAGCAATAGACAGGGGGCCCCTGAAGCTTTCTTT. Translated, it gives CASSNRQGAPEAFF.

In its sample, this clonotype was seen many times. The chain is built from TRBV9 and TRBJ1-1; no clear D. Between the trimmed V and J ends, which lost 0 bases and 2 bases, there was a span of 8 bases. Germline lookup yields CDR1 SGDLS and CDR2 YYNGEE. This CDR3 region has 14 residues. The CDR3 nucleotides read TGTGCCAGCAGCGTAGATCCCCTCAACACTGAAGCTTTCTTT. Translation gives CASSVDPLNTEAFF.

This clonotype was counted a few times. The chain uses TRBV6-1 and TRBJ1-3; D remains unclear. V lost 2 bases and J 0 bases, leaving 8 bases between the germline ends. The CDR3 extends over 15 amino acids. Germline lookup yields CDR1 MNHNS and CDR2 SASEGT. The CDR3 here is CASSEFKSSGNTIYF. CDR3 bases: TGTGCCAGCAGTGAATTCAAAAGCTCTGGAAACACCATATATTTT.

Worth noting for this clonotype: A read error may be the cause here, since a much bigger clone is one base away. The V and J genes are TRBV20-1 and TRBJ1-1; D might be TRBD1 (5 bases). Germline CDR1 is DFQATT and CDR2 is SNEGSKA (reference sequence). V was cut by 5 bases and J by 4 bases, with 17 bases left in between. The CDR3 has 14 residues. This CDR3 reads CSARRQKLSTEAFF. The CDR3 DNA reads TGCAGTGCTCGCCGACAGAAGCTGAGCACTGAAGCTTTCTTT.

This clonotype was counted a few times. This chain links TRBV21-1 with TRBJ2-7. TRBV21-1 is given as a pseudogene. The CDR3 totals 13 residues. The CDR3 DNA follows: TGTGCCAGCACCCGAGGCCTCGGTCACGAGCAGTACTTC. Its translation: CASTRGLGHEQYF.

The sample holds many counts of this clonotype. The rearrangement links TRBV29-1 to TRBJ2-7; D possibly matches TRBD1 or TRBD2 (5 bases each). This CDR3 region has 14 residues. The germline V gene has CDR1 SQVTM and CDR2 ANQGSEA. Trimming stripped 0 bases from V and 7 bases from J, with 16 bases between. Written as DNA, the CDR3 is TGCAGCGTTGAAGAGGTGAACAGGTCGGGAGAGCAGTACTTC. Amino acids: CSVEEVNRSGEQYF.

The table lists this clonotype with many counts. This chain connects TRBV2 to TRBJ2-1; 8 nucleotides match TRBD2. Germline loops: CDR1 SNHLY, CDR2 FYNNEI. CDR3 length: 14 residues. Trimming took 5 bases from V and 7 from J; bases not matched to a gene: 7. Here the CDR3 reads CASSRAGARNEQFF. The CDR3 coding sequence is TGTGCCAGCAGTCGAGCGGGAGCCCGGAATGAGCAGTTCTTC.

This chain connects TRBV5-1 to TRBJ2-7; perhaps TRBD1 as D (6 bases). Trimming took off 0 bases at V and 2 bases at J, with 12 bases between the two ends. This CDR3 is 15 amino acids long. Germline assignment: CDR1 SGHRS and CDR2 YFSETQ. Here the CDR3 reads CASSLEGHSAYEQYF. CDR3 DNA: TGCGCCAGCAGCTTGGAGGGACATTCAGCCTACGAGCAGTACTTC. Full variable domain (missing parts from reference TRBV5-1 and TRBJ2-7): KAGVTQTPRYLIKTRGQQVTLSCSPISGHRSVSWYQQTPGQGLQFLFEYFSETQRNKGNFPGRFSGRQFSNSRSEMNVSTLELGDSALYLCASSLEGHSAYEQYFGPGTRLTVT.

This clonotype was found many times. This sequence joins TRBV5-5 and TRBJ2-1; 9 bases are shared with TRBD2. The germline V gene has CDR1 SGHKS and CDR2 YYEKEE (reference sequence). The CDR3 sequence is 15 residues long. V shed 6 bases, J shed 9 bases, and the junction held 13 bases outside the gene matches. The CDR3 loop is CASNPQASGIGEQFF. The CDR3, as DNA: TGTGCCAGCAACCCCCAGGCTAGCGGGATCGGTGAGCAGTTCTTC.